This is a list of T cell receptor beta chains from one sample in a study of cytomegalovirus exposure and HLA in healthy donors. Clones were sequenced by immunoSEQ multiplex PCR, and TCRdb holds only the in-frame ones, with some missing. This table holds around 53,000 clones, over 70% found once. Sequencing was carried out using PBMCs. The source is a young man in good health and CMV-seronegative. Both conserved end residues are part of each CDR3. The D gene is left open where the match is weak. Rows may omit the clone size; those that give it use once, few, many or a size class.

>TRBD1|.|TRBV5-1|TRBJ2-7
TGCGCCAGCAGCCTTGGGGACAGCTCCTACGAGCAGTACTTC
CASSLGDSSYEQYF
>.|.|TRBV5-1|TRBJ1-1
TGCGCCAGCAGCCTCAGGGGAACCACTGAAGCTTTCTTT
CASSLRGTTEAFF
>TRBD1|.|TRBV28|TRBJ1-1
TGTGCCAGCAGTTTCGAAACAGGGGGCTGGGCTTTCTTT
CASSFETGGWAFF
>TRBD2|.|TRBV6-5|TRBJ2-5
TGTGCCAGCAGTAAGCGGGAGGGGAGCCAAGAGACCCAGTACTTC
CASSKREGSQETQYF
>TRBD1|once|TRBV28|TRBJ1-5
TGTGCCAGCCGGGACAGGGATAATCAGCCCCAGCATTTT
CASRDRDNQPQHF
>TRBD1|.|TRBV10-3|TRBJ1-1
TGTGCCATCAGGCTACAGGGGGCCGGTGACACTGAAGCTTTCTTT
CAIRLQGAGDTEAFF
>TRBD2|.|TRBV7-8|TRBJ2-7
TGTGCCAGCAGCCCGCGGACTAGCGGGATAAGGCACGAGCAGTACTTC
CASSPRTSGIRHEQYF
>.|once|TRBV7-2|TRBJ1-5
TGTGCCAGCAGCCCCAGGGTAGGCAATCAGCCCCAGCATTTT
CASSPRVGNQPQHF
>.|.|TRBV7-6|TRBJ2-2
TGTGCCAGCAGCGTCGACAGATCAATCGCGAACACCGGGGAGCTGTTTTTT
CASSVDRSIANTGELFF
>TRBD1|.|TRBV30|TRBJ2-7
TGTGCCTGGAGCCCCGGGACAGGGGGCTACTACGAGCAGTACTTC
CAWSPGTGGYYEQYF
>.|.|TRBV7-2|TRBJ1-4
TGTGCCAGCAGCTTCTATGTCGGGGGAGGGGGACCTAATGAAAAACTGTTTTTT
CASSFYVGGGGPNEKLFF
>.|once|TRBV2|TRBJ1-5
TGTGCCAGCAGTCCTGGCCTTATTAGCAATCAGCCCCAGCATTTT
CASSPGLISNQPQHF
>TRBD1|.|TRBV5-1|TRBJ2-6
TGCGCCAGCAGCTTGGGGAGACAGGGGTTAAGTGCTGGGGCCAACGTCCTGACTTTC
CASSLGRQGLSAGANVLTF
>.|.|TRBV5-4|TRBJ2-1
TGTGCCAGCAGCTTGGCCTTTGACAGCGATGAGCAGTTCTTC
CASSLAFDSDEQFF